This T cell receptor (beta chain) was recovered during a study of T cell repertoires in cytomegalovirus infection. Background on the study: It was the public TCR beta signatures that indicated both CMV infection and matching HLA type.

The J segment lost 2 bases and the V segment lost 2 bases, leaving 8 bases of the junction unmatched. This CDR3 is built from 15 residues. CDR1 and CDR2 from the germline V gene are DFQATT and SNEGSKA (reference sequence). TCRdb redid the calling of the reads with MiXCR, one entry per CDR3 protein. The sample holds about 530,000 distinct CDR3 sequences, around 27% seen once. The chain uses TRBV20-1 and TRBJ2-7; 8 bases map to TRBD2. The material sequenced was PBMCs. The TCR sequence derives from a human donor in good health (CMV status not recorded). Some clones in this sample may be carry-over from other donors' samples. DNA for the CDR3: TGCAGTGCTAGAAGCATAGTAGCGGGGCCCTACGAGCAGTACTTC. Its protein is CSARSIVAGPYEQYF.